The rows below give T cell receptor beta chains drawn from one sample of a study of technical replicates of blood from a few donors. The assay was immunoSEQ multiplex PCR, and TCRdb's table has in-frame clones only and misses some. Of some 93,000 clones listed, 95% are singletons. Sample: T cells isolated from PBMCs. The receptors were gathered from a human donor in good health. The CDR3 runs from the conserved cysteine through the conserved F or W. The D gene is left open where the match is weak. Only some rows state a clone size, as once, few, many or a class for expanded clones.

-,-,TRBJ2-1,TRBV28,CASTGNLVDEQFF,TGTGCCAGCACCGGGAATTTAGTCGATGAGCAGTTCTTC
TRBD2,-,TRBJ2-1,TRBV10-1,CASSDPSGAYNEQFF,TGCGCCAGCAGTGATCCAAGCGGGGCCTACAATGAGCAGTTCTTC
TRBD2,-,TRBJ2-2,TRBV7-8,CASSLPTSGGHYTGELFF,TGTGCCAGCAGCTTACCGACTAGCGGGGGCCACTACACCGGGGAGCTGTTTTTT
TRBD2,-,TRBJ2-3,TRBV5-6,CASSPGIGLAGGTDTQYF,TGTGCCAGCAGCCCGGGGATAGGACTAGCGGGGGGGACAGATACGCAGTATTTT
TRBD2,-,TRBJ2-2,TRBV29-1,CSVKGGRSAGELFF,TGCAGCGTTAAGGGAGGGCGGTCGGCCGGGGAGCTGTTTTTT
-,few,TRBJ1-1,TRBV15,CATSREQGSWSTEAFF,TGTGCCACCAGCAGAGAACAGGGATCGTGGAGCACTGAAGCTTTCTTT
-,-,TRBJ1-4,TRBV6-5,CASSYLESTNEKLFF,TGTGCCAGCAGTTACTTGGAGTCAACTAATGAAAAACTGTTTTTT
TRBD2,-,TRBJ2-3,TRBV28,CASGTTSKSADTQYF,TGTGCCAGCGGAACGACTAGCAAAAGCGCAGATACGCAGTATTTT
-,-,TRBJ1-5,TRBV28,CASTLIRGLVDQPQHF,TGTGCCAGCACGTTAATAAGGGGTTTAGTGGATCAGCCCCAGCATTTT
TRBD1,-,TRBJ1-1,TRBV6-5,CASSFTGGNTEAFF,TGTGCCAGCAGTTTTACAGGGGGAAACACTGAAGCTTTCTTT
-,-,TRBJ2-7,TRBV19,CASSNSVDSYEQYF,TGTGCCAGTAGTAACTCTGTCGACTCCTACGAGCAGTACTTC
TRBD1,once,TRBJ1-1,TRBV25-1,CASRGQAKNTEAFF,TGTGCCAGCAGGGGACAGGCAAAAAACACTGAAGCTTTCTTT
-,-,TRBJ2-2,TRBV1,CTSSPRLAGTNTGELFF,TGCACCAGCAGCCCCCGACTAGCGGGAACCAACACCGGGGAGCTGTTTTTT
-,once,TRBJ1-2,TRBV19,CASSIAEQGYGYTF,TGTGCCAGTAGTATAGCCGAACAGGGTTATGGCTACACCTTC
-,-,TRBJ2-7,TRBV7-9,CASALSEQYF,TGTGCCAGCGCCCTGAGCGAGCAGTACTTC
TRBD2,-,TRBJ2-1,TRBV9,CASSVGGLAYNEQFF,TGTGCCAGCAGCGTAGGGGGACTAGCGTACAATGAGCAGTTCTTC
-,-,TRBJ2-1,TRBV14,CASSQVQGIWSSYNEQFF,TGTGCCAGCAGCCAAGTACAGGGCATCTGGAGCTCCTACAATGAGCAGTTCTTC
-,-,TRBJ1-5,TRBV6-5,CASRSTGRNQPQHF,TGTGCCAGCAGATCTACAGGGCGGAATCAGCCCCAGCATTTT
TRBD1,-,TRBJ2-7,TRBV6-6,CASSYSGTGSYEQYF,TGTGCCAGCAGTTATTCCGGGACAGGGTCCTACGAGCAGTACTTC
TRBD2,-,TRBJ2-3,TRBV5-1,CASSLGTSGGASTDTQYF,TGCGCCAGCAGCTTGGGGACTAGCGGGGGGGCTAGCACAGATACGCAGTATTTT
TRBD1,-,TRBJ2-2,TRBV2,CASRGDRANTGELFF,TGTGCCAGCAGGGGGGACAGGGCTAACACCGGGGAGCTGTTTTTT
-,-,TRBJ1-1,TRBV9,CASSVDLTRNTEAFF,TGTGCCAGCAGCGTAGATCTGACAAGGAACACTGAAGCTTTCTTT
TRBD2,-,TRBJ2-3,TRBV10-3,CAISGLLTSGRALDTQYF,TGTGCCATCAGTGGCCTGCTGACTAGCGGGAGGGCGCTAGATACGCAGTATTTT
-,-,TRBJ1-1,TRBV18,CASSPLQGTEAFF,TGTGCCAGCTCACCACTACAGGGCACTGAAGCTTTCTTT
-,once,TRBJ1-1,TRBV30,CAWSAFSGWTEAFF,TGTGCCTGGAGTGCGTTTTCGGGGTGGACTGAAGCTTTCTTT
-,-,TRBJ2-3,TRBV4-1,CASSQDLGTDTQYF,TGCGCCAGCAGCCAAGATCTTGGCACAGATACGCAGTATTTT
-,-,TRBJ1-5,TRBV27,CASSLGTPFLNQPQHF,TGTGCCAGCAGCCTCGGGACTCCATTTCTAAATCAGCCCCAGCATTTT
TRBD1,-,TRBJ2-6,TRBV2,CASRSEQGLGANVLTF,TGTGCCAGCAGGTCGGAACAGGGGCTTGGGGCCAACGTCCTGACTTTC
TRBD2,-,TRBJ2-3,TRBV27,CASQWSGRSDTQYF,TGTGCCAGCCAATGGAGCGGGAGATCCGATACGCAGTATTTT
-,-,TRBJ1-3,TRBV5-1,CASSPFLAYSGNTIYF,TGCGCCAGCAGCCCGTTCCTCGCCTACTCTGGAAACACCATATATTTT
-,-,TRBJ1-3,TRBV6-5,CASSYSMGSSGNTIYF,TGTGCCAGCAGTTACTCGATGGGCAGCTCTGGAAACACCATATATTTT
TRBD1,-,TRBJ2-1,TRBV5-1,CASSLTPGGSYNEQFF,TGCGCCAGCAGCTTGACCCCAGGGGGCTCCTACAATGAGCAGTTCTTC
TRBD1,-,TRBJ2-2,TRBV30,CAWSVPGLDRGVTGELFF,TGTGCCTGGAGTGTACCCGGTCTCGACAGGGGGGTCACCGGGGAGCTGTTTTTT
TRBD2,-,TRBJ2-3,TRBV6-4,CASSRTSGEADTQYF,TGTGCCAGCAGTCGGACTAGCGGGGAGGCAGATACGCAGTATTTT
-,-,TRBJ1-1,TRBV30,CAWDQRMNTEAFF,TGTGCCTGGGATCAGAGGATGAACACTGAAGCTTTCTTT
-,few,TRBJ1-2,TRBV10-3,CAISGPDRSTYGYTF,TGTGCCATCAGTGGGCCTGACAGGAGCACGTATGGCTACACCTTC
TRBD1,once,TRBJ2-1,TRBV6-4,CASSDFNSGTGVYNEQFF,TGTGCCAGCAGTGATTTCAATTCCGGGACAGGGGTCTATAATGAGCAGTTCTTC
TRBD2,-,TRBJ2-1,TRBV7-6,CASSLTSGTYNEQFF,TGTGCCAGCAGCTTAACTAGCGGGACGTACAATGAGCAGTTCTTC
-,-,TRBJ2-3,TRBV14,CASSPPWGVTDTQYF,TGTGCCAGCAGCCCGCCCTGGGGAGTCACAGATACGCAGTATTTT
-,-,TRBJ1-1,TRBV7-9,CASRFPSRNTEAFF,TGTGCCAGCAGATTCCCTAGCAGGAACACTGAAGCTTTCTTT
TRBD1,-,TRBJ1-2,TRBV7-2,CASSLAHFTGANYGYTF,TGTGCCAGCAGCTTAGCCCATTTTACAGGGGCTAACTATGGCTACACCTTC
-,-,TRBJ1-5,TRBV4-1,CASSQEGRVNQPQHF,TGCGCCAGCAGCCAAGAAGGCAGGGTAAATCAGCCCCAGCATTTT
TRBD2,-,TRBJ2-7,TRBV6-1,CASRNWTSGAYEQYF,TGTGCCAGCAGGAACTGGACTAGCGGCGCCTACGAGCAGTACTTC
TRBD2,-,TRBJ2-5,TRBV11-2,CASSLTSGEETQYF,TGTGCCAGCAGCTTAACTAGCGGGGAAGAGACCCAGTACTTC
TRBD1,-,TRBJ2-5,TRBV6-4,CASITDREVGDETQYF,TGTGCCAGCATCACGGACAGGGAAGTGGGTGACGAGACCCAGTACTTC
TRBD2,once,TRBJ2-1,TRBV5-1,CASSSGLAGGEQFF,TGCGCCAGCAGCTCGGGACTAGCGGGGGGTGAGCAGTTCTTC
-,-,TRBJ2-5,TRBV2,CAKSGDQETQYF,TGTGCCAAATCAGGGGACCAAGAGACCCAGTACTTC
TRBD1,-,TRBJ1-1,TRBV2,CASTGPGQGRSEAFF,TGTGCCAGCACCGGGCCGGGACAGGGCCGATCTGAAGCTTTCTTT
-,-,TRBJ2-7,TRBV20-1,CSATSMYEQYF,TGCAGTGCAACCTCTATGTACGAGCAGTACTTC
-,-,TRBJ2-5,TRBV2,CATSLASETQYF,TGTGCCACATCTTTAGCGTCGGAGACCCAGTACTTC
TRBD1,-,TRBJ2-6,TRBV9,CASSVGQGATGANVLTF,TGTGCCAGCAGCGTAGGACAGGGGGCGACTGGGGCCAACGTCCTGACTTTC
TRBD1,-,TRBJ1-2,TRBV11-3,CASSLDPGQADGYTF,TGTGCCAGCAGCTTAGATCCCGGACAGGCTGATGGCTACACCTTC
-,-,TRBJ1-2,TRBV23-1,CASSPPRHVYGYTF,TGCGCCAGCAGTCCCCCACGACACGTCTATGGCTACACCTTC
-,-,TRBJ2-1,TRBV5-1,CASRKLPSGDDYNEQFF,TGCGCCAGCAGGAAATTACCCTCGGGAGACGATTACAATGAGCAGTTCTTC
-,-,TRBJ2-7,TRBV10-3,CAISDISLSESYEQYF,TGTGCCATCAGTGATATATCTCTTAGCGAATCCTACGAGCAGTACTTC
-,-,TRBJ1-5,TRBV2,CASSDKWPQPQHF,TGTGCCAGCAGTGATAAGTGGCCTCAGCCCCAGCATTTT
TRBD1,-,TRBJ2-3,TRBV2,CASSDSMAGGSTDTQYF,TGTGCCAGCAGTGATTCTATGGCAGGGGGTAGCACAGATACGCAGTATTTT
-,-,TRBJ2-7,TRBV19,CASRNREYF,TGTGCCAGTAGGAACAGGGAGTACTTC
-,-,TRBJ1-6,TRBV5-1,CASSLAKTPGNNSPLHF,TGCGCCAGCAGCTTGGCAAAAACCCCGGGAAATAATTCACCCCTCCACTTT
-,-,TRBJ2-6,TRBV18,CASSPVNRRVLTF,TGTGCCAGCTCACCGGTTAACCGTCGGGTCCTGACTTTC